These T cell receptor beta chains were read from a single sample in a study of CD8+CD57+ T cells in acquired aplastic anemia. From the reads, TCRdb called clonotypes with MiXCR, one entry per CDR3 protein. The profile covers about 170,000 distinct CDR3 sequences, with about three fifths appearing a single time and under 50% taken by the ten largest. Sequencing was performed on sorted CD4+, CD8+, or CD8+CD57+ T cells (not recorded which) from PBMCs. All receptors come from a human donor in good health. The CDR3 runs from the conserved cysteine through the conserved F or W. D genes are given only for firm matches. Clone size appears in some rows only: once, few, many, or a class for an expanded clone.

>TRBJ2-7|TRBV7-2|NA|NA
CASNPSAEIYEQYF
TGTGCCAGCAACCCTTCAGCAGAGATCTACGAGCAGTACTTC
>TRBJ2-7|TRBV24-1|TRBD2|NA
CATSPSGSYEQYF
TGTGCCACCAGTCCTAGCGGGAGCTACGAGCAGTACTTC
>TRBJ2-2|TRBV11-1|NA|NA
CASGRKGNTGELFF
TGTGCCAGCGGACGGAAGGGGAACACCGGGGAGCTGTTTTTT
>TRBJ2-7|TRBV25-1|NA|few
CASGTYEQYF
TGTGCCAGCGGAACCTACGAGCAGTACTTC
>TRBJ2-7|TRBV30|NA|many
CAWSVDASYEQYF
TGTGCCTGGAGTGTGGACGCTTCCTACGAGCAGTACTTC
>TRBJ2-1|TRBV7-2|NA|NA
CASSSRGGYYNEQFF
TGTGCCAGCAGCTCAAGAGGGGGTTACTACAATGAGCAGTTCTTC
>TRBJ2-3|TRBV28|NA|few
CASSLTGDSRIDTQYF
TGTGCCAGCAGTCTGACTGGGGATAGTCGGATCGATACGCAGTATTTT
>TRBJ1-2|TRBV7-9|NA|NA
CASSYQGRKYGYTF
TGTGCCAGCAGCTACCAGGGAAGGAAATATGGCTACACCTTC
>TRBJ2-5|TRBV2|NA|NA
CASFSLSWGRPSQYF
TGTGCCAGTTTTAGCCTTAGCTGGGGGCGACCGTCCCAGTACTTC
>TRBJ1-2|TRBV29-1|NA|NA
CSVDLQDGISGYTF
TGCAGCGTTGATCTGCAGGATGGTATCAGTGGCTACACCTTC
>TRBJ2-3|TRBV20-1|NA|once
CSAARGVRGTADTQYF
TGCAGTGCTGCACGAGGAGTACGGGGTACCGCAGATACGCAGTATTTT
>TRBJ2-7|TRBV7-2|NA|NA
CASSRTGTGTYEQYF
TGTGCCAGCAGCAGAACCGGGACGGGGACCTACGAGCAGTACTTC
>TRBJ1-2|TRBV5-1|TRBD1|NA
CASSLARGTEANYGYTF
TGCGCCAGCAGCTTGGCCAGGGGGACAGAAGCTAACTATGGCTACACCTTC
>TRBJ2-7|TRBV5-1|TRBD2|NA
CASSLEEGSGTEQYF
TGCGCCAGCAGCTTGGAAGAGGGTAGCGGGACGGAGCAGTACTTC
>TRBJ2-7|TRBV7-2|TRBD1|NA
CASNKGTDHYEQYF
TGTGCCAGCAACAAAGGGACAGATCACTACGAGCAGTACTTC
>TRBJ2-1|TRBV7-9|NA|few
CASSLGLSSYNEQFF
TGTGCCAGCAGCTTGGGGCTTAGCTCCTACAATGAGCAGTTCTTC
>TRBJ2-5|TRBV24-1|TRBD2|NA
CATSQGGGETQYF
TGTGCCACCAGTCAGGGCGGGGGAGAGACCCAGTACTTC
>TRBJ2-1|TRBV10-3|TRBD2|few
CASSPGLAGPSEQFF
TGTGCCAGCAGTCCGGGACTAGCGGGCCCCTCCGAGCAGTTCTTC
>TRBJ2-7|TRBV7-9|TRBD1|NA
CASSWDRGSYEQYF
TGTGCCAGCAGCTGGGACAGGGGCTCCTACGAGCAGTACTTC
>TRBJ1-4|TRBV7-8|NA|NA
CASSSTAVGLLFF
TGTGCCAGCAGCTCCACCGCCGTCGGACTCCTGTTTTTT
>TRBJ2-2|TRBV10-3|TRBD2|NA
CAISGSNTGELFF
TGTGCCATTAGCGGGAGTAACACCGGGGAGCTGTTTTTT
>TRBJ1-5|TRBV12-3/TRBV12-4|NA|once
CASSPGVNREPQHF
TGTGCCAGCAGCCCTGGAGTGAATAGGGAGCCCCAGCATTTT
>TRBJ1-6|TRBV25-1|TRBD1|few
CATTGGGWNSPLHF
TGTGCCACTACAGGGGGCGGTTGGAATTCACCCCTCCACTTT
>TRBJ1-5|TRBV7-8|NA|few
CASSDSSYSNQPQHF
TGTGCCAGCAGCGACAGCTCATATAGCAATCAGCCCCAGCATTTT
>TRBJ2-1|TRBV7-2|TRBD2|NA
CASSLYSQASGRGSEQFF
TGTGCCAGCAGCTTATACTCGCAAGCTAGCGGGAGGGGGAGTGAGCAGTTCTTC
>TRBJ1-2|TRBV12-3/TRBV12-4|NA|NA
CASSLAQDLHGYTF
TGTGCCAGCAGCTTAGCCCAGGACCTTCATGGCTACACCTTC
>TRBJ2-5|TRBV20-1|TRBD1|once
CSVTGRAGETQYF
TGCAGTGTGACAGGGAGAGCAGGAGAGACCCAGTACTTC
>TRBJ2-3|TRBV9|NA|NA
CASSVGASDGDTQYF
TGTGCCAGCAGCGTAGGGGCCTCAGACGGAGATACGCAGTATTTT
>TRBJ2-1|TRBV5-5|TRBD2|many
CASSLTSGTRYEQFF
TGTGCCAGCAGCTTGACTAGCGGGACTCGCTATGAGCAGTTCTTC
>TRBJ1-1|TRBV9|NA|NA
CASSAGGLADTEAFF
TGTGCCAGCAGCGCTGGGGGACTAGCGGACACTGAAGCTTTCTTT
>TRBJ2-1|TRBV10-1|NA|NA
CASSPSEGTAGQFF
TGCGCCAGCAGTCCGTCCGAAGGGACAGCGGGGCAGTTCTTC
>TRBJ2-3|TRBV7-8|NA|NA
CASSLFPGLDTQYF
TGTGCCAGCAGCTTATTCCCGGGTCTGGATACGCAGTATTTT
>TRBJ2-7|TRBV9|TRBD2|NA
CASSVGLAVEQYF
TGTGCCAGCAGCGTAGGCCTAGCGGTCGAGCAGTACTTC